A selection of T cell receptor beta chains follows, all from one sample in a study of shared clonotypes between healthy human individuals. The data were produced by immunoSEQ multiplex PCR, yet TCRdb's version contains in-frame clones alone and is incomplete. The top ten hold 0.37% of the sample, which has approximately 2,300,000 clones, 85% to 95% seen once. The specimen was naive CD4+ T cells from PBMCs. The receptor set was obtained from a man younger than 30 in good health. Some clones in this sample may be carry-over from other donors' samples. CDR3s include the opening cysteine and the closing phenylalanine or tryptophan. The D gene is left open where the match is weak. Rows may omit the clone size; those that give it use once, few, many or a size class.

TRBV30,.,TRBJ1-5,.,CAWSVPQVRWPQHF,TGTGCCTGGAGTGTACCCCAAGTCCGTTGGCCCCAGCATTTT
TRBV7-9,few,TRBJ1-2,TRBD1,CASSYNRDSASGGYTF,TGTGCCAGCAGCTACAACCGGGACAGCGCTTCGGGGGGCTACACCTTC
TRBV18,.,TRBJ1-2,.,CASSPSQGDYGYTF,TGTGCCAGCTCACCTTCGCAGGGTGACTATGGCTACACCTTC
TRBV7-8,.,TRBJ2-7,.,CASHHRLGYEQYF,TGTGCCAGCCACCATAGACTAGGTTACGAGCAGTACTTC
TRBV11-2,.,TRBJ2-2,.,CASSLIPRRDNTGELFF,TGTGCCAGCAGCTTAATCCCGCGCAGGGATAACACCGGGGAGCTGTTTTTT
TRBV7-2,.,TRBJ2-7,.,CASSFGPWGASEQYF,TGTGCCAGCAGCTTCGGGCCCTGGGGGGCAAGCGAGCAGTACTTC
TRBV28,once,TRBJ2-2,.,CASSPAVGREATYTGELFF,TGTGCCAGCAGCCCCGCCGTAGGCAGGGAGGCCACCTACACCGGGGAGCTGTTTTTT
TRBV30,.,TRBJ2-2,TRBD1,CAWSLRQGTTGELFF,TGTGCCTGGAGTTTGAGACAGGGAACGACCGGGGAGCTGTTTTTT
TRBV5-1,.,TRBJ2-7,.,CASSLGAADDSKYF,TGCGCCAGCAGCTTGGGGGCGGCAGATGATAGTAAGTACTTC
TRBV19,few,TRBJ1-1,.,CASSTQDRIEAFF,TGTGCCAGTAGTACTCAGGACCGCATTGAAGCTTTCTTT
TRBV28,.,TRBJ1-5,TRBD1,CASSLGQVRQPQHF,TGTGCCAGCAGTTTGGGACAGGTCCGTCAGCCCCAGCATTTT
TRBV4-2,.,TRBJ2-1,TRBD1,CASSPSGTGRTYNEQFF,TGTGCCAGCAGCCCCTCAGGGACAGGGAGGACCTACAATGAGCAGTTCTTC
TRBV5-1,.,TRBJ1-1,.,CASTRQGRNTEAFF,TGCGCCAGCACCCGGCAGGGGAGGAACACTGAAGCTTTCTTT
TRBV10-1,.,TRBJ2-1,TRBD2,CASSDWTSGSNPSSYNEQFF,TGCGCCAGCAGTGACTGGACTAGCGGGAGCAACCCCAGCTCCTACAATGAGCAGTTCTTC
TRBV6-1,.,TRBJ2-7,TRBD2,CASSDGGRTLIEQYF,TGTGCCAGCAGTGACGGCGGGAGGACGCTCATCGAGCAGTACTTC
TRBV7-8,once,TRBJ2-7,.,CASSLAKVHEQYF,TGTGCCAGCAGCTTAGCTAAGGTCCACGAGCAGTACTTC
TRBV19,.,TRBJ2-2,.,CASSIARVYTGELFF,TGTGCCAGTAGTATCGCCAGGGTATACACCGGGGAGCTGTTTTTT
TRBV9,.,TRBJ1-3,.,CASSVTSLSGNTIYF,TGTGCCAGCAGCGTAACGAGCCTCTCTGGAAACACCATATATTTT
TRBV5-1,.,TRBJ2-1,.,CASSLVPTDEQFF,TGCGCCAGCAGCTTGGTGCCTACCGATGAGCAGTTCTTC
TRBV11-3,.,TRBJ1-2,TRBD1,CASSATGDGYTF,TGTGCCAGCAGCGCGACAGGGGATGGCTACACCTTC
TRBV5-1,.,TRBJ2-7,.,CASSLRPGGSLTSVYSYEQYF,TGCGCCAGCAGCTTGCGGCCAGGGGGCAGCCTGACTAGCGTTTACTCCTACGAGCAGTACTTC
TRBV30,.,TRBJ1-3,.,CAWSVSTGSGNTIYF,TGTGCCTGGAGTGTATCGACAGGCTCTGGAAACACCATATATTTT
TRBV4-1,.,TRBJ2-3,TRBD1,CASSQIGTGTQYF,TGCGCCAGCAGCCAAATCGGGACAGGTACGCAGTATTTT
TRBV6-1,.,TRBJ1-1,.,CASSAGVNTEAFF,TGTGCCAGCAGTGCCGGGGTGAACACTGAAGCTTTCTTT
TRBV7-8,.,TRBJ2-2,TRBD1,CASGRQGVSGELFF,TGTGCCAGCGGGCGGCAGGGGGTCTCCGGGGAGCTGTTTTTT
TRBV20-1,.,TRBJ2-7,.,CSARDYLEQYF,TGCAGTGCTAGAGATTACCTCGAGCAGTACTTC
TRBV30,.,TRBJ2-1,TRBD1,CAWSVQGNEQFF,TGTGCCTGGAGTGTACAGGGGAATGAGCAGTTCTTC
TRBV29-1,.,TRBJ1-5,.,CSVGMSGGADQPQHF,TGCAGCGTTGGAATGTCGGGGGGCGCAGATCAGCCCCAGCATTTT
TRBV19,.,TRBJ2-2,.,CASSSRDGYTGELFF,TGTGCCAGTAGTTCCCGGGACGGTTACACCGGGGAGCTGTTTTTT
TRBV5-8,once,TRBJ2-7,.,CASSWSNIYEQYF,TGTGCCAGCAGCTGGAGCAACATCTACGAGCAGTACTTC
TRBV28,.,TRBJ2-1,TRBD1,CASSLFRGLTRNEQFF,TGTGCCAGCAGTTTATTTAGGGGGCTGACGAGGAATGAGCAGTTCTTC
TRBV25-1,few,TRBJ1-1,TRBD1,CASSERTGGVTEAFF,TGTGCCAGCAGTGAGCGGACAGGGGGAGTGACTGAAGCTTTCTTT
TRBV27,.,TRBJ1-6,.,CASSLSGTGDSPLHF,TGTGCCAGCAGTTTATCCGGGACGGGGGATTCACCCCTCCACTTT
TRBV11-3,.,TRBJ1-1,.,CASSLSGPTEAFF,TGTGCCAGCAGCTTATCGGGCCCTACTGAAGCTTTCTTT
TRBV5-4,.,TRBJ1-1,.,CASSLGGQDTEAFF,TGTGCCAGCAGCTTGGGGGGGCAGGACACTGAAGCTTTCTTT
TRBV30,.,TRBJ2-7,TRBD1,CAWSLDRGREQYF,TGTGCCTGGAGTCTTGACAGGGGGCGCGAGCAGTACTTC
TRBV6-5,.,TRBJ2-7,.,CASSYSGGAGYEQYF,TGTGCCAGCAGTTACTCCGGCGGGGCGGGCTACGAGCAGTACTTC
TRBV6-5,.,TRBJ2-7,.,CASSYSWEGGSYEQYF,TGTGCCAGCAGTTACTCGTGGGAGGGGGGATCCTACGAGCAGTACTTC
TRBV9,.,TRBJ2-1,.,CASSVLARYNEQFF,TGTGCCAGCAGCGTTCTAGCGAGATACAATGAGCAGTTCTTC